The clone carrying this T cell receptor (beta chain) showed up just once. Its specificity is not known. It was cDNA, reverse transcribed from extracted RNA, that served as the sequencing template. Only in-frame clones appear in the TCRdb table, and some are missing; sequencing was by immunoSEQ multiplex PCR. The data contain 150,000 to 180,000 clones, around 55% of them singletons. This entry belongs to a study of CD8+ T cells in alopecia areata. Broader study findings: Scalp sequencing also captures normal skin's resident alphabeta T cells. Patients shared TCRs less clearly than mice did, possibly owing to HLA.

Alopecia areata patients gave lesional scalp punch biopsies and peripheral blood samples. The specimen was CD8+ T cells sorted from blood, collected at week 0. This clonotype was sampled from a human donor with alopecia areata.

DNA for the CDR3: TGCAGCGTTGTTTGGGGGATTTCCTACGAGCAGTACTTC. As protein: CSVVWGISYEQYF. The gene calls are TRBV29-1 and TRBJ2-7; D tentatively fits TRBD1 or TRBD2 (5 bases each). This CDR3 comprises 13 residues. Germline V gene sequence: CDR1 SQVTM, CDR2 ANQGSEA. V was pared by 4 bases and J by 1 base, with 11 bases between.